Listed here is a single T cell receptor beta chain. The assay was immunoSEQ multiplex PCR, and TCRdb's table has in-frame clones only and misses some. Among 150,000 to 160,000 clones listed, roughly 94% were seen once. The data stem from a study of control samples from healthy donors and cancer patients. The V gene lost 8 bases and the J gene lost 0 bases, with 14 bases spanning the gap. CDR3 length: 16 residues. Germline V gene data show CDR1 as SEHNR and CDR2 as FQNEAQ (reference sequence). Specimen: blood. J is TRBJ1-6 and V is TRBV7-9; D ambiguous. This clonotype originated in a man in his forties in good health. DNA for the CDR3: TGTGCCAGCGTTAGGGCCACAAGCTCCTATAATTCACCCCTCCACTTT. Protein: CASVRATSSYNSPLHF.